This entry features one T cell receptor (beta chain) sequence. Its antigen remains unknown. This record belongs to a study of T cells in Graves' hyperthyroidism and ophthalmopathy. This CDR3 has 15 amino acids. J gave up 6 bases and V 5 bases, and 10 bases lay outside the gene matches. Hyperthyroidism of Graves' type that showed no ophthalmopathy progression within 18 months was stable. Study findings and constraints: Appearing also in blood were most of the thyroid clonotypes expanded above 0.001.

Amplification of TCR beta CDR3 regions used RNA as the template. The primer set for the first-round RT-PCR of the TCR CDR3 was HTBI. TCRdb re-analysed the multiplex PCR reads in MiXCR, keeping a single row per CDR3 protein. The sample has around 500,000 distinct CDR3 sequences, 14% seen once; the top ten hold 14%. The J gene is TRBJ1-2, the V gene TRBV12-3 or TRBV12-4; 9 nucleotides line up with TRBD1. This TCR was recovered from a woman aged 40 to 55 with Graves' hyperthyroidism. What was sequenced was blood. CDR3 amino acids: CASSTGTGRGDGYTF. CDR3 bases: TGTGCCAGCAGTACCGGGACAGGGAGAGGTGATGGCTACACCTTC.